The T cell receptor beta chain described here comes from a study of T cells in Graves' hyperthyroidism and ophthalmopathy. The study, taken as a whole, reports: Researchers report that a 13 V-J model separated ophthalmopathy from stable hyperthyroidism.

The source material, RNA transcripts, was used to amplify TCR beta CDR3 regions. RT-PCR in the first round (using the HTBI primer set) targeted the TCR CDR3. From the multiplex PCR reads, TCRdb called clonotypes with MiXCR, one entry per CDR3 protein. The sample carries roughly 400,000 distinct CDR3 sequences, over 12% recorded once. This clonotype was observed at least ten times. Its antigen is not identified. Ophthalmopathy patients had Clinical Activity Score at least 3, NOSPECS grade at least 4, duration under 3 months. Isolation of PBMCs was performed on around 9.8 ml fresh peripheral blood. The CDR3 totals 13 residues. Trimming left V 8 bases short and J 0 bases short, with 10 bases between.

The sequence was obtained from a man aged 50-60 years with Graves' ophthalmopathy. This chain connects TRBV12-3 or TRBV12-4 to TRBJ1-1; a possible D gene is TRBD1 (5 bases). Sequencing used blood. The DNA of the CDR3 is TGTGCCAGCCTCCAGGGCCTGAACACTGAAGCTTTCTTT. Amino acid sequence: CASLQGLNTEAFF.